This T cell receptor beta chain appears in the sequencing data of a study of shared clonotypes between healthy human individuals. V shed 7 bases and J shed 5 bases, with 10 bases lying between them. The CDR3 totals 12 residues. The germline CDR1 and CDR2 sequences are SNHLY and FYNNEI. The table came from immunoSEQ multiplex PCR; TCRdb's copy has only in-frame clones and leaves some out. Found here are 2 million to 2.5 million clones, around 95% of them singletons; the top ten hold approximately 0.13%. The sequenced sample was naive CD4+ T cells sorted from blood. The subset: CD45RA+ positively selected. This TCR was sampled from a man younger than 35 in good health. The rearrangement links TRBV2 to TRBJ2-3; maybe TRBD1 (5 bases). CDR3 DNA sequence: TGTGCCAGCAATCTAGGGGAAGATACGCAGTATTTT. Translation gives CASNLGEDTQYF.